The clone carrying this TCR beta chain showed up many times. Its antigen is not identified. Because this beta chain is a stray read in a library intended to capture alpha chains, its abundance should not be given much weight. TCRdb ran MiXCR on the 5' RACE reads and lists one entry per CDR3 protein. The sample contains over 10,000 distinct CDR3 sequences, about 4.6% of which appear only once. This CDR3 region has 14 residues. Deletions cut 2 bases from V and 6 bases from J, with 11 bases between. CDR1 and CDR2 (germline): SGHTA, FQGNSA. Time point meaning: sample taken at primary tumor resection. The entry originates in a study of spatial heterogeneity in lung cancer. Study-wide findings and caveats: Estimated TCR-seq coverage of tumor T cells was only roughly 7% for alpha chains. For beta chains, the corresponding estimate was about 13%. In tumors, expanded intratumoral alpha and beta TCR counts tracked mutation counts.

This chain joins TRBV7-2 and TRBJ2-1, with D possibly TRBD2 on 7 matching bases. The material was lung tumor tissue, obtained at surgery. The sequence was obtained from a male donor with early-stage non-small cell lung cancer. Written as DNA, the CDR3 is TGTGCCAGCAGCTTACGGGCGGGGGCCAATGAGCAGTTCTTC. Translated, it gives CASSLRAGANEQFF.